This TCR beta chain was sequenced during a study of cytomegalovirus exposure and HLA in healthy donors. Study outcomes and limitations: Per published reports, the classifier diagnosed cytomegalovirus status with high specificity and sensitivity.

In regard to this clone: What it binds is not known.

The CDR3 is 12 amino acids. Trimming took 3 bases from V and 7 from J, leaving 10 bases between them. The germline gives CDR1 SGHVS, CDR2 FNYEAQ. Data came from immunoSEQ multiplex PCR; TCRdb stores just in-frame clones and leaves some out. Of about 180,000 clones detected, about 85% appear once; the ten largest clones hold around a sixth. This TCR came from a man aged 18 to 35 in good health and CMV-seropositive. The chain joins TRBV7-6 to TRBJ2-7; D might be TRBD1 (5 bases). Sequencing used PBMCs. The CDR3 DNA sequence: TGTGCCAGCAGCTTGGGGCCGCGTGAGCAGTACTTC. Protein sequence: CASSLGPREQYF.